This TCR beta chain was found in a study of control samples from healthy donors and cancer patients. There are 15 residues in the CDR3. Trimming removed 5 bases from V and 0 bases from J, with 12 bases in between. The V gene's germline CDR1 is SGHVS and CDR2 FQNEAQ. Sequenced by immunoSEQ multiplex PCR; TCRdb stores in-frame clones only, minus some. Seen here are 100,000 or so clones, roughly 80% observed once, and the top ten hold about 13%. This chain links TRBV7-8 with TRBJ2-3, with D maybe TRBD1 (7 bases). Sequences were obtained from blood. This clonotype originated in a woman in her forties or fifties in good health. The CDR3 spells CASSLEGASTDTQYF. DNA of the CDR3: TGTGCCAGCAGCCTGGAGGGGGCGAGCACAGATACGCAGTATTTT.